The 14 T cell receptor beta chains below were found in one sample sequenced in a study of cytomegalovirus exposure and HLA in healthy donors. PCR was performed using 60 Vbeta and 13 Jbeta primers. This table comes from immunoSEQ multiplex PCR, and its TCRdb copy is limited to in-frame clones, with some not included. Found here are some 150,000 clones, about two thirds of them singletons; the top ten hold 4.2%. The sample comprised PBMCs. These receptors were obtained from a man between 45 and 60 years old in good health and CMV-seropositive.

This clone was counted between two and nine times. The chain recombines TRBV6-5 with TRBJ2-1; possibly TRBD2 for D (7 bases). The CDR3 runs 15 residues. Trimming took 2 bases from V and 9 from J, leaving 17 bases between them. The germline gives CDR1 MNHEY, CDR2 SVGAGI. The CDR3 sequence is CASSYGWGGRSEQFF. The CDR3 DNA follows: TGTGCCAGCAGTTACGGGTGGGGGGGCCGATCTGAGCAGTTCTTC.

This clone occurred once. The chain combines TRBV5-4 with TRBJ2-6; D may be TRBD1 (5 bases). V shed 4 bases and J shed 2 bases, with 10 bases lying between them. This CDR3 has 15 residues. Germline CDR1 and CDR2: SGHNT and YYREEE (reference sequence). Here the CDR3 DNA reads TGTGCCAGCAGCCCGGACAACCCTGGGGCCAACGTCCTGACTTTC. Amino acid sequence: CASSPDNPGANVLTF.

The chain recombines TRBV7-2 with TRBJ1-5, with D perhaps TRBD1 (5 bases). CDR3 length: 17 residues. The V end lost 6 bases, the J end lost 6 bases, and 24 bases lay between the germline ends. Germline values: CDR1 SGHTA, CDR2 FQGNSA. The CDR3 nucleotides are TGTGCCAGCAGTTTCAGTTCCGGGACCGGGAGGAGTCAGCCCCAGCATTTT. This codes for CASSFSSGTGRSQPQHF.

CDR3 DNA: TGTGCCAGCAGTGCAGCGGGGAGCACAGATACGCAGTATTTT. Its protein is CASSAAGSTDTQYF. This rearrangement joins TRBV25-1 to TRBJ2-3, with TRBD2 identical over 7 bases. Unmatched junction bases numbered 1, after V lost 4 bases and J lost 0 bases. The CDR3 is 14 residues long. Germline CDR1 MGHDK, CDR2 SYGVNS.

This chain joins TRBV9 and TRBJ2-2; TRBD2 aligns across 8 bases. In germline, CDR1 is SGDLS, CDR2 YYNGEE. Unmatched junction bases numbered 7, after V lost 3 bases and J lost 3 bases. The CDR3 has 16 residues. CDR3: CASSGRVAGHTGELFF. The CDR3 DNA reads TGTGCCAGCAGCGGAAGGGTAGCGGGGCACACCGGGGAGCTGTTTTTT.

The chain is built from TRBV11-2 and TRBJ1-4; 8 nucleotides line up with TRBD1. The germline V gene has CDR1 SGHAT and CDR2 FQNNGV. The CDR3 runs 16 residues. V was pared by 2 bases and J by 8 bases, with 10 bases of the junction left unmatched. The CDR3 sequence is CASSLRTVTGVEKLFF. In DNA, the CDR3 is TGTGCCAGCAGCTTACGGACGGTGACAGGGGTGGAAAAACTGTTTTTT.

This clone came up a few times. The V gene is TRBV6-5, the J gene TRBJ1-2; 8 bases fit TRBD1. CDR1 MNHEY and CDR2 SVGAGI come from the germline V gene. There are 15 residues in the CDR3. V dropped 0 bases and J dropped 3; count of bases not matched to a gene: 3. CDR3 sequence: CASSYSGQGHYGYTF. The CDR3 DNA is TGTGCCAGCAGTTACTCTGGACAGGGACACTATGGCTACACCTTC.

The DNA for the CDR3 is TGTGCCAGCAGCCCCCACGGGACTAGCGGGAACAATGAGCAGTTCTTC. Translation gives CASSPHGTSGNNEQFF. This chain connects TRBV11-3 to TRBJ2-1, with 13 nucleotides matching TRBD2. V gave up 5 bases and J gave up 5 bases; unmatched junction bases: 6. The germline V gene has CDR1 SGHNT and CDR2 YENEEA. The CDR3 loop spans 16 amino acids.

The rearrangement links TRBV4-2 to TRBJ2-6, with D perhaps matching TRBD1 (5 bases). The CDR3 contains 16 residues. V gave up 4 bases and J gave up 0 bases, with 10 bases separating them. Germline V lookup: CDR1 LGHNA, CDR2 YNFKEQ. CDR3 coding DNA: TGTGCCAGCAGCCCAGGGAAAATCTCTGGGGCCAACGTCCTGACTTTC. It encodes CASSPGKISGANVLTF.

The V gene is TRBV5-1, the J gene TRBJ2-5; 7 bases map to TRBD1. Germline loops: CDR1 SGHRS, CDR2 YFSETQ. V dropped 1 base and J dropped 2; count of bases not matched to a gene: 5. There are 15 residues in the CDR3. This CDR3 reads CASSLFGQDQETQYF. DNA for the CDR3: TGCGCCAGCAGCTTGTTTGGACAGGATCAAGAGACCCAGTACTTC.

The rearrangement joins TRBV27 to TRBJ1-1; unclear D gene. Germline-derived CDR1 and CDR2 are MNHEY and SMNVEV (reference sequence). There are 13 residues in the CDR3. V shed 5 bases and J shed 1 base, with 8 bases lying between them. The CDR3 sequence: CASSPRENTEAFF. CDR3 sequence (DNA): TGTGCCAGCAGTCCCCGGGAGAACACTGAAGCTTTCTTT.

The chain carries TRBV18 and TRBJ2-3; D gene uncertain. Germline assignment: CDR1 KGHSH and CDR2 LQKENI. The CDR3 sequence is 14 residues long. With 2 bases removed from V and 0 bases from J, the gap between germline ends came to 6 bases. CDR3 residues: CASSPYSSTDTQYF. CDR3 in DNA: TGTGCCAGCTCACCATACTCTAGCACAGATACGCAGTATTTT.

This clone was counted once. CDR3 sequence: CASRSGTGDNQPQHF. Written as DNA, the CDR3 is TGTGCCAGCAGGTCCGGGACAGGGGACAATCAGCCCCAGCATTTT. The J gene is TRBJ1-5, the V gene TRBV7-9, with TRBD1 identical over 10 bases. J was trimmed by 3 bases and V by 6 bases; bases with no gene match: 5. This CDR3 is built from 15 residues. Per the germline V gene, CDR1 is SEHNR and CDR2 is FQNEAQ (reference sequence). The complete variable domain, with remaining parts taken from reference TRBV7-9 and TRBJ1-5, reads DTGVSQNPRHKITKRGQNVTFRCDPISEHNRLYWYRQTLGQGPEFLTYFQNEAQLEKSRLLSDRFSAERPKGSFSTLEIQRTEQGDSAMYLCASRSGTGDNQPQHFGDGTRLSIL.

The V and J genes are TRBV15 and TRBJ2-2; TRBD1 matches 8 bases. CDR1 LNHNV and CDR2 YYDKDF come from the germline V gene (reference sequence). This CDR3 spans 14 amino acids. V dropped 5 bases and J dropped 6; count of bases not matched to a gene: 5. The CDR3 reads CATSRDRLAGELFF. CDR3 coding DNA: TGTGCCACCAGCCGGGACAGGCTCGCCGGGGAGCTGTTTTTT.